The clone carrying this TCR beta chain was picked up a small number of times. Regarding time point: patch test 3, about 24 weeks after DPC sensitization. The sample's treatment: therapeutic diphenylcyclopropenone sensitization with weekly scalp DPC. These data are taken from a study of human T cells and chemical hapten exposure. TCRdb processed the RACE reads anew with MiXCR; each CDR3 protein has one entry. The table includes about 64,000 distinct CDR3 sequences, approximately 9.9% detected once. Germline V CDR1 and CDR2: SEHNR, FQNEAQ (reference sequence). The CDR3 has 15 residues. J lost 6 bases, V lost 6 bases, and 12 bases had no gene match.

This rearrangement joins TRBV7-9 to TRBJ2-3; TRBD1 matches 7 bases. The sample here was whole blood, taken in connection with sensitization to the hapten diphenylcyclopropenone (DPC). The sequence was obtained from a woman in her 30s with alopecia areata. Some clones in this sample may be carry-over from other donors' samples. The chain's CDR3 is CASSYRQGGPDTQYF. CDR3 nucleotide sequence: TGTGCCAGCAGTTACAGACAGGGTGGGCCGGATACGCAGTATTTT.